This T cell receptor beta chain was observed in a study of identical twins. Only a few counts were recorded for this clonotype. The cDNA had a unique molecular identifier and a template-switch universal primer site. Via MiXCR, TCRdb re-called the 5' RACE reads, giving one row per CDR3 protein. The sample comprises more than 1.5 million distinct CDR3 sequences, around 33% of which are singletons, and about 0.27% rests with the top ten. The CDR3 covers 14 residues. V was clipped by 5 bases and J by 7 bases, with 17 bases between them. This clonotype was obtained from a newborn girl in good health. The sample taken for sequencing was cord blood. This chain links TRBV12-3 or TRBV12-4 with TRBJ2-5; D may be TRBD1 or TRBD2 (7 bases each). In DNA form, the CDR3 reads TGTGCCAGCAGTCCCGGGGCCAGGGGGGGGACCCAGTACTTC. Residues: CASSPGARGGTQYF.